This entry describes one T cell receptor beta chain. The antigen remains undetermined. These data originate in a study of shared clonotypes between healthy human individuals. Study context: Participating donors consisted of two women and a few men aged 18 to 49. Each donor's CD4 naive and CD4 memory cells filled three plates apiece, CD8 naive two, and CD8 memory one.

Study outcomes and limitations: The sole specimen, blood, was sampled, and tissue repertoires likely differ. What naive subsets generally showed was a larger estimated richness than memory subsets showed.

CDR3 length equals 15 residues. Germline CDR1 and CDR2: MNHEY and SMNVEV (reference sequence). V dropped 6 bases and J dropped 4 bases, with 19 bases sitting between them. Method: immunoSEQ multiplex PCR; TCRdb's copy keeps in-frame clones and lacks some. The repertoire holds 550,000 to 800,000 clones, with around 90% as singletons. The receptor was derived from a man between 18 and 29 years old in good health. Some clones in this sample may be carry-over from other donors' samples. Sequencing used memory CD8+ T cells from PBMCs. This sample's subset: CD45RO+ cells pooled with CCR7-negative TemRA cells. The chain links TRBV27 to TRBJ2-7, with D perhaps being TRBD1 or TRBD2 (5 bases each). The CDR3 DNA follows: TGTGCCAGCAGGCTCTCGGGACGTCCAGGTTACGAGCAGTACTTC. Its translation: CASRLSGRPGYEQYF.